This TCR beta chain was documented in a study of post-analysis software for immune sequencing data. Study observations and caveats: Relative to controls, patients had a handful of TRBV segments at higher frequency, with TRBV5-6, TRBV5-1 and TRBV20-1 among these. Co-batched samples clustered tightly together by F measure.

The CDR3 covers 15 residues. Trimming took 7 bases from V and 0 from J, leaving 15 bases between them. Germline CDR1 is SGHTA and CDR2 is FQGNSA. As regards this clonotype: The antigen is unknown.

The library was made from cDNA and included unique molecular identifiers. Using its own MiXCR run on the PCR reads, TCRdb lists one record per CDR3 protein. The table shows 400,000 to 500,000 distinct CDR3 sequences, with approximately 38% occurring only once. The rearrangement uses TRBV7-2 and TRBJ1-1, with TRBD1 as a possible D gene (6 bases). The sequencing input was blood. This receptor was taken from a girl aged 2-10 years with multiple sclerosis. DNA for the CDR3: TGTGCCAGCAAGGACAGTATGGTAATGAACACTGAAGCTTTCTTT. This codes for CASKDSMVMNTEAFF.